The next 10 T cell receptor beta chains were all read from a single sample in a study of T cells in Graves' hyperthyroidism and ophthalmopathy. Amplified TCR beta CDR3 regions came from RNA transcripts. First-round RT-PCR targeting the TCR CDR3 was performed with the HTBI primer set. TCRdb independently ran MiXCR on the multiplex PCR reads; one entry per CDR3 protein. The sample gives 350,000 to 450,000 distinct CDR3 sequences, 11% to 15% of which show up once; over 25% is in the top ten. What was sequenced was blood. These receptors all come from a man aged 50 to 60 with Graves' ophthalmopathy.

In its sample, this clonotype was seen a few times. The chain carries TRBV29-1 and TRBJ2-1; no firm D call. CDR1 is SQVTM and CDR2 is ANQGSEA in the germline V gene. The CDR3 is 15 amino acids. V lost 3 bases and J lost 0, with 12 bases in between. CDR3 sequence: CSVESMHSSYNEQFF. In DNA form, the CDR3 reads TGCAGCGTTGAGAGTATGCACAGCTCCTACAATGAGCAGTTCTTC.

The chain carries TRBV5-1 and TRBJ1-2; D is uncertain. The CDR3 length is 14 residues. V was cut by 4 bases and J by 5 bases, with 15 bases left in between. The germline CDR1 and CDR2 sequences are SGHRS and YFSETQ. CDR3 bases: TGCGCCAGCAGCCTCAACCACTTCTCGTATGGCTACACCTTC. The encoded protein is CASSLNHFSYGYTF.

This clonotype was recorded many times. The CDR3 loop is CAYAISGNTIYF. DNA of the CDR3: TGTGCCTACGCCATCTCTGGAAACACCATATATTTT. The chain joins TRBV30 to TRBJ1-3, with D uncertain. Germline V lookup: CDR1 GTSNPN, CDR2 SVGIG (reference sequence). The CDR3 totals 12 residues. Trimming removed 7 bases at V and 0 bases at J, with 7 bases between.

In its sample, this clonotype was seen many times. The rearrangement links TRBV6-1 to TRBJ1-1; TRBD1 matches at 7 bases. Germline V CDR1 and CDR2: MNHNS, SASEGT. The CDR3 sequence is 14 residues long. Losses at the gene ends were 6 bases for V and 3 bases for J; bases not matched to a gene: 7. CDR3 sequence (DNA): TGTGCCAGCAGAACCGACAGGGCGGACACTGAAGCTTTCTTT. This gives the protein CASRTDRADTEAFF.

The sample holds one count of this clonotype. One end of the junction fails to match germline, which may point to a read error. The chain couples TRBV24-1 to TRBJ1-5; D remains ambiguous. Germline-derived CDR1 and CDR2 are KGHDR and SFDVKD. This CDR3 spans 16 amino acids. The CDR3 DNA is TGTGCCACCAGTGATTCCCTAAAGGGCCCGAATCAGACCCAGCATTTT. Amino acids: CATSDSLKGPNQTQHF.

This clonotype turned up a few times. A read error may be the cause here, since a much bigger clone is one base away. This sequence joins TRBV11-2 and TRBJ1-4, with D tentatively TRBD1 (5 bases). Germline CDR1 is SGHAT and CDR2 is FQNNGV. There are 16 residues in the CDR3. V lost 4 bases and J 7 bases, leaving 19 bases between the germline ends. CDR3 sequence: CASSYSRTLGSEKLFF. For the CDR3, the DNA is TGTGCCAGCAGCTATAGCAGGACATTAGGGAGTGAAAAACTGTTTTTT.

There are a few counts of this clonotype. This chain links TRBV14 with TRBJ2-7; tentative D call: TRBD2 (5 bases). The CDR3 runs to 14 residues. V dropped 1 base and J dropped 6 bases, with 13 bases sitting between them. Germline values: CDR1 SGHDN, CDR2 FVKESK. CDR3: CASSQVGGLSEQYF. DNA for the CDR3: TGTGCCAGCAGCCAAGTCGGAGGTTTGAGCGAGCAGTACTTC.

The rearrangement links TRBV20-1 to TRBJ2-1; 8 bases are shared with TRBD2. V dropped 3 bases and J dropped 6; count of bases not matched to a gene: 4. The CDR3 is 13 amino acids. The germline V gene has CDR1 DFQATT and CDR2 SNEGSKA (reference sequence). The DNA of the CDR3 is TGCAGTGCTAGTGGGCTAGCGGGCAATGAGCAGTTCTTC. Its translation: CSASGLAGNEQFF.

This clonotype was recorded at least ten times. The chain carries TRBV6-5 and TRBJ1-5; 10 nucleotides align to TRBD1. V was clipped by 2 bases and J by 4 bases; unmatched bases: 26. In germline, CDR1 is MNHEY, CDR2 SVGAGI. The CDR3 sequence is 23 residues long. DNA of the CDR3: TGTGCCAGCAGTTACGGGGGGTTGGCCCGCCGTCGGGACAGGGGAGTTCCAAATCAGCCCCAGCATTTT. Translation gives CASSYGGLARRRDRGVPNQPQHF.

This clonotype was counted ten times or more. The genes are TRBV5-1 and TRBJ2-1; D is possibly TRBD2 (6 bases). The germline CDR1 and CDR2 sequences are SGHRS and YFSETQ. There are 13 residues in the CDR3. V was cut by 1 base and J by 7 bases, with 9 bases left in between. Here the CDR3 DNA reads TGCGCCAGCAGCTTGCCTAGCGAAAATGAGCAGTTCTTC. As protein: CASSLPSENEQFF.